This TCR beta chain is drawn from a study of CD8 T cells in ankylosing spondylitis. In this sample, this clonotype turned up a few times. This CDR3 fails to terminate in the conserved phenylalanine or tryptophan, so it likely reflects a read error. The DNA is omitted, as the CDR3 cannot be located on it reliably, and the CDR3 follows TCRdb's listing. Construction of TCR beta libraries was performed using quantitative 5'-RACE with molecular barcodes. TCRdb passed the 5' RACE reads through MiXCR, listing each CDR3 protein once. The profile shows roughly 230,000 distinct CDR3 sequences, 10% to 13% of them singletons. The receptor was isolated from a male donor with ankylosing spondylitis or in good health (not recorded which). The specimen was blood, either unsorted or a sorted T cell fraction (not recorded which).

This CDR3 reads CASSFRTSGGWV. The chain recombines TRBV2 with TRBJ2-1; the table's D call of TRBD2 was not tested on the DNA. Counting both end residues, the CDR3 totals 12 amino acids. Per germline, CDR1 SNHLY and CDR2 FYNNEI.